A single T cell receptor beta chain is shown here with its context. Antigen unknown. The source of the sample is a study of siplizumab effects on memory and regulatory T cells. The study, taken as a whole, reports: Naive T cells looked more diverse than memory cells and looked like major alloresponse contributors. Tregs proliferating in siplizumab cultures lacked confirmation of their suppressive function.

CDR1 and CDR2 from the germline V gene are WSHSY and SAAADI. V was shortened by 4 bases and J by 0 bases, with 7 bases between the two germline ends. The CDR3 has 14 residues. Approximately 10^5 TCR templates were assayed per sample. The method was immunoSEQ multiplex PCR; TCRdb's version includes in-frame clones alone and lacks a portion of them. The sample shows around 110,000 clones, approximately 94% of them seen only once. This chain uses TRBV10-2 with TRBJ1-5; the D is unclear. Sequencing was done on a sample of non-Treg CD4+ T cells sorted from blood. The receptor comes from a human donor in good health. CDR3 residues: CASSGRYSNQPQHF. Written as DNA, the CDR3 is TGCGCCAGCAGTGGTCGGTATAGCAATCAGCCCCAGCATTTT.